A selection of T cell receptor beta chains follows, all from one sample in a study of blood T cell repertoires in COVID-19. The data were produced by immunoSEQ multiplex PCR, yet TCRdb's version contains in-frame clones alone and is incomplete. The table includes under 250,000 clones, around 90% detected once. The sample comprised peripheral blood. The receptors originated from a man aged 55 to 70 who had recovered from COVID-19. Each CDR3 is given with its conserved first and last residue. Each record gives: D gene, clone size, J gene, V gene, CDR3 protein, CDR3 DNA. D genes are given only for firm matches. For some rows the clone size is stated as once, few or many, or as a class when expanded; others skip it.

d_call: NA; clone_size: NA; j_call: TRBJ1-2; v_call: TRBV11-2; cdr3_aa: CASSLAGIDYGYTF; cdr3_nt: TGTGCCAGCAGCTTAGCAGGGATCGACTATGGCTACACCTTC
d_call: NA; clone_size: NA; j_call: TRBJ2-7; v_call: TRBV28; cdr3_aa: CASSLSGLWEQYF; cdr3_nt: TGTGCCAGCAGTTTATCTGGGCTGTGGGAGCAGTACTTC
d_call: NA; clone_size: NA; j_call: TRBJ1-4; v_call: TRBV5-6; cdr3_aa: CASSSRQVALREKLFF; cdr3_nt: TGTGCCAGCAGCTCTCGACAGGTAGCCCTTCGAGAAAAACTGTTTTTT
d_call: NA; clone_size: once; j_call: TRBJ2-1; v_call: TRBV11-2; cdr3_aa: CASSSSGLRPFFNEQFF; cdr3_nt: TGTGCCAGCAGCTCGTCCGGATTGCGGCCCTTTTTCAATGAGCAGTTCTTC
d_call: TRBD2; clone_size: NA; j_call: TRBJ2-5; v_call: TRBV5-4; cdr3_aa: CASANRGAGGARWETQYF; cdr3_nt: TGTGCCAGCGCCAACCGGGGAGCGGGGGGAGCTCGGTGGGAGACCCAGTACTTC
d_call: TRBD2; clone_size: NA; j_call: TRBJ2-2; v_call: TRBV19; cdr3_aa: CASVGDGGTGELFF; cdr3_nt: TGTGCCAGTGTAGGGGACGGGGGGACCGGGGAGCTGTTTTTT
d_call: NA; clone_size: NA; j_call: TRBJ1-4; v_call: TRBV3-1/TRBV3-2; cdr3_aa: CAAGNEKLFF; cdr3_nt: TGTGCCGCGGGTAATGAAAAACTGTTTTTT
d_call: TRBD1; clone_size: NA; j_call: TRBJ2-1; v_call: TRBV9; cdr3_aa: CASGRGHNEQFF; cdr3_nt: TGTGCCAGCGGCAGGGGGCACAATGAGCAGTTCTTC
d_call: TRBD1; clone_size: NA; j_call: TRBJ1-1; v_call: TRBV7-9; cdr3_aa: CASSPGGTEAFF; cdr3_nt: TGTGCCAGCAGCCCAGGGGGCACTGAAGCTTTCTTT
d_call: TRBD2; clone_size: NA; j_call: TRBJ2-3; v_call: TRBV6-1; cdr3_aa: CASSDQRGGVHTQYF; cdr3_nt: TGTGCCAGCAGTGACCAGCGGGGGGGCGTACATACGCAGTATTTT
d_call: NA; clone_size: NA; j_call: TRBJ1-2; v_call: TRBV7-8; cdr3_aa: CASSRTGNYGYTF; cdr3_nt: TGTGCCAGCAGCCGTACAGGGAACTATGGCTACACCTTC
d_call: NA; clone_size: few; j_call: TRBJ1-1; v_call: TRBV6-5; cdr3_aa: CASRGVPNTEAFF; cdr3_nt: TGTGCCAGTCGGGGGGTCCCGAACACTGAAGCTTTCTTT
d_call: TRBD1; clone_size: NA; j_call: TRBJ2-7; v_call: TRBV30; cdr3_aa: CAWSGGDRGHREQYF; cdr3_nt: TGTGCCTGGAGTGGGGGGGACAGGGGGCATCGGGAGCAGTACTTC
d_call: NA; clone_size: NA; j_call: TRBJ1-4; v_call: TRBV9; cdr3_aa: CASSAGVLGEKLFF; cdr3_nt: TGTGCCAGCAGCGCGGGGGTGCTGGGAGAAAAACTGTTTTTT
d_call: NA; clone_size: NA; j_call: TRBJ2-5; v_call: TRBV5-1; cdr3_aa: CASSLDRGETQYF; cdr3_nt: TGCGCCAGCAGCTTGGACCGCGGAGAGACCCAGTACTTC
d_call: TRBD1; clone_size: NA; j_call: TRBJ2-5; v_call: TRBV5-1; cdr3_aa: CASSLLTGGAETQYF; cdr3_nt: TGCGCCAGCAGCCTACTCACAGGGGGCGCGGAGACCCAGTACTTC
d_call: TRBD2; clone_size: NA; j_call: TRBJ2-7; v_call: TRBV2; cdr3_aa: CASRATSASSYEQYF; cdr3_nt: TGTGCCAGCAGAGCTACTAGCGCGAGCTCCTACGAGCAGTACTTC
d_call: NA; clone_size: NA; j_call: TRBJ1-1; v_call: TRBV2; cdr3_aa: CASSGQLATEAFF; cdr3_nt: TGTGCCAGCAGCGGACAGTTGGCCACTGAAGCTTTCTTT
d_call: TRBD1; clone_size: once; j_call: TRBJ1-2; v_call: TRBV5-1; cdr3_aa: CASSLVTGDRSGYTF; cdr3_nt: TGCGCCAGCAGCTTGGTTACAGGGGATAGGAGTGGCTACACCTTC
d_call: TRBD2; clone_size: NA; j_call: TRBJ2-1; v_call: TRBV5-1; cdr3_aa: CASSIGLAGRSEQFF; cdr3_nt: TGCGCCAGCAGCATCGGACTAGCGGGACGAAGTGAGCAGTTCTTC
d_call: NA; clone_size: NA; j_call: TRBJ2-1; v_call: TRBV21-1; cdr3_aa: CASSWPGGGIYNEQFF; cdr3_nt: TGTGCCAGCAGCTGGCCGGGAGGGGGCATCTACAATGAGCAGTTCTTC
d_call: NA; clone_size: NA; j_call: TRBJ2-7; v_call: TRBV7-6; cdr3_aa: CASSLAGASSYEQYF; cdr3_nt: TGTGCCAGCAGCTTAGCGGGGGCCAGCTCCTACGAGCAGTACTTC
d_call: TRBD1; clone_size: once; j_call: TRBJ1-3; v_call: TRBV9; cdr3_aa: CASSGPETGAGNTIYF; cdr3_nt: TGTGCCAGCAGCGGGCCGGAGACAGGGGCTGGAAACACCATATATTTT